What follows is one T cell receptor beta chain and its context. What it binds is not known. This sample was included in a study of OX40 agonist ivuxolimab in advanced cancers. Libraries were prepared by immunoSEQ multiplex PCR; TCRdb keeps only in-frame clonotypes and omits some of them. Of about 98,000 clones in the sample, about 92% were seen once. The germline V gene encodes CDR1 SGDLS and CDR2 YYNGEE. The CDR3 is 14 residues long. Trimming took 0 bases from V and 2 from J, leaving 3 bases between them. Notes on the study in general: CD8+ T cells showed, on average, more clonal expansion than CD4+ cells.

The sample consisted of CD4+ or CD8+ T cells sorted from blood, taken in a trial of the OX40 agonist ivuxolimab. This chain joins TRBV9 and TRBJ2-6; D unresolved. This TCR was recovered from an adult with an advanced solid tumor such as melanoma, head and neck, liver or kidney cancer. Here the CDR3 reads CASSVDPGANVLTF. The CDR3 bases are TGTGCCAGCAGCGTAGATCCTGGGGCCAACGTCCTGACTTTC.